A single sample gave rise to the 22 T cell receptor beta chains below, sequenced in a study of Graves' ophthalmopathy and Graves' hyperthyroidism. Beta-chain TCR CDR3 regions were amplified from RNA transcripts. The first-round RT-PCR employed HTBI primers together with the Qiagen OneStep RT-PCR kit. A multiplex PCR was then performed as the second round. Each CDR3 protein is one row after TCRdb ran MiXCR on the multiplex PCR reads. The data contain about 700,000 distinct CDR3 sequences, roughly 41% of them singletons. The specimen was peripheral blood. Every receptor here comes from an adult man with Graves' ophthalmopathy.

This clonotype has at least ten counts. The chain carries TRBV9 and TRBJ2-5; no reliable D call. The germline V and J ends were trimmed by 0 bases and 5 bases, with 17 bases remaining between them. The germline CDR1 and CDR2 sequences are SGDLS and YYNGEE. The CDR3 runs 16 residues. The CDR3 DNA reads TGTGCCAGCAGCGTAGCTGACGGGTCTTCCCCCGAGACCCAGTACTTC. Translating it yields CASSVADGSSPETQYF.

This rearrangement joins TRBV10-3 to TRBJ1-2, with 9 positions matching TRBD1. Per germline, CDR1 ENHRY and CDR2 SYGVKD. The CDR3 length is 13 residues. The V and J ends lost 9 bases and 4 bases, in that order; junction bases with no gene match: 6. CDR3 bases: TGTGCCATAGGGACAGGGATCGGCTATGGCTACACCTTC. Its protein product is CAIGTGIGYGYTF.

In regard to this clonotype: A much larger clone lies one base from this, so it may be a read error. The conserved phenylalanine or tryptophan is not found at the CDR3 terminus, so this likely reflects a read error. The CDR3 DNA sequence: TGCAGCGCTGAGATCCGGGCTTTCCAAGAGACCCAGTACGTC. Its translation is CSAEIRAFQETQYV. The chain recombines TRBV20-1 with TRBJ2-5, with D hard to call. Germline CDR1 DFQATT, CDR2 SNEGSKA (reference sequence). This CDR3 spans 14 amino acids.

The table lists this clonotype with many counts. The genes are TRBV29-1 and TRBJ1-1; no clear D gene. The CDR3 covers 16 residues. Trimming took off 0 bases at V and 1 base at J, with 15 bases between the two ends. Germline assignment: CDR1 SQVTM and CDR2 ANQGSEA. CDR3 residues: CSVEDPYRVANTEAFF. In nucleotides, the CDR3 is TGCAGCGTTGAAGATCCTTATCGCGTTGCGAACACTGAAGCTTTCTTT. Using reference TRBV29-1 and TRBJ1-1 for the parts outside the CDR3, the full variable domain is SAVISQKPSRDICQRGTSLTIQCQVDSQVTMMFWYRQQPGQSLTLIATANQGSEATYESGFVIDKFPISRPNLTFSTLTVSNMSPEDSSIYLCSVEDPYRVANTEAFFGQGTRLTVV.

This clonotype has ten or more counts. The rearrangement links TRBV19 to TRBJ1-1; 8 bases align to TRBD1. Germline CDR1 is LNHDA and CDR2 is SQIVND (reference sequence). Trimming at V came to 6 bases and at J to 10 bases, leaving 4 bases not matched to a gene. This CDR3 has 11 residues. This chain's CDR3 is CASRAQGGAFF. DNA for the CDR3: TGTGCCAGTAGAGCACAGGGGGGAGCTTTCTTT. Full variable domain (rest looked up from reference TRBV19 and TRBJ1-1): DGGITQSPKYLFRKEGQNVTLSCEQNLNHDAMYWYRQDPGQGLRLIYYSQIVNDFQKGDIAEGYSVSREKKESFPLTVTSAQKNPTAFYLCASRAQGGAFFGQGTRLTVV.

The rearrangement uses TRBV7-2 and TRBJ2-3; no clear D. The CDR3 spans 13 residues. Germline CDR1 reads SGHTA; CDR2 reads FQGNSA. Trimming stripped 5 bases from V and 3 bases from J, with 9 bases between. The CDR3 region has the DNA TGTGCCAGCAGCGGGTACAGAACAGATACGCAGTATTTT. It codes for CASSGYRTDTQYF.

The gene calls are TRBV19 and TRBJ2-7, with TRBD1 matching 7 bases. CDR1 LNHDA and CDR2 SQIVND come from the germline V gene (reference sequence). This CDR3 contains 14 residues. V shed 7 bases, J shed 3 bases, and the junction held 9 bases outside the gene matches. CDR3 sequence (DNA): TGTGCCAGTAATACCTCCCGGGACAGCTACGAGCAGTACTTC. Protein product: CASNTSRDSYEQYF.

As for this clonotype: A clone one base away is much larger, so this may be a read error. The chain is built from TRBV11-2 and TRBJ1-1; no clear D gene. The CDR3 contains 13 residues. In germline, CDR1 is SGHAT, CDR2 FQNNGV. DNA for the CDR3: TGTGCCAGCAGCTTACGCGGCGTCACTGGAGCTTTCTTT. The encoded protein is CASSLRGVTGAFF.

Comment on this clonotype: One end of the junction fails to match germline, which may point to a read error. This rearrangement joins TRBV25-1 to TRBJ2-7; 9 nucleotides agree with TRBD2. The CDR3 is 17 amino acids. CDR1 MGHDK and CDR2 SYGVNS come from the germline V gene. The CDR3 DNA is TGCGCCAGCAGCCAAGATACGGGAGCGGGGGGCTCCTACGAGCAGTACTTC. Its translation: CASSQDTGAGGSYEQYF.

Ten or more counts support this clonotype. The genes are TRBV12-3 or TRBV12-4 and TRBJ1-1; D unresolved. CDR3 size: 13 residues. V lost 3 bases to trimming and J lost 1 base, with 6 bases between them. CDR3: CASSFYGNTEAFF. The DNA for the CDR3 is TGTGCCAGCAGTTTTTACGGGAACACTGAAGCTTTCTTT.

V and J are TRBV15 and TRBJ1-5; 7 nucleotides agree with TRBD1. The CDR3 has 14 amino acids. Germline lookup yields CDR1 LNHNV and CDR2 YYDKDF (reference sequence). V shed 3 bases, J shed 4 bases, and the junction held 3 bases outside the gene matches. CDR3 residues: CATSSSQGNQPQHF. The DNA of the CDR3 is TGTGCCACCAGCAGTTCACAGGGGAATCAGCCCCAGCATTTT. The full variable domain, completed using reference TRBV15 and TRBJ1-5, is DAMVIQNPRYQVTQFGKPVTLSCSQTLNHNVMYWYQQKSSQAPKLLFHYYDKDFNNEADTPDNFQSRRPNTSFCFLDIRSPGLGDTAMYLCATSSSQGNQPQHFGDGTRLSIL.

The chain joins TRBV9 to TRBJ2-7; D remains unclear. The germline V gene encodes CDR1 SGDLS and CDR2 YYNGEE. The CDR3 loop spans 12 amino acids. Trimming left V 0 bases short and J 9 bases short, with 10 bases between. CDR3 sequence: CASSVATDTQYF. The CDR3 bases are TGTGCCAGCAGCGTAGCTACAGATACGCAGTACTTC.

The CDR3 region is CASSELGELYEQYF. CDR3 nucleotide sequence: TGTGCCAGCAGTGAACTGGGGGAACTCTACGAGCAGTACTTC. The rearrangement joins TRBV6-5 to TRBJ2-7, with D perhaps being TRBD1 or TRBD2 (5 bases each). Germline assignment: CDR1 MNHEY and CDR2 SVGAGI. Trimming took off 5 bases at V and 3 bases at J, with 14 bases between the two ends. The CDR3 has 14 amino acids.

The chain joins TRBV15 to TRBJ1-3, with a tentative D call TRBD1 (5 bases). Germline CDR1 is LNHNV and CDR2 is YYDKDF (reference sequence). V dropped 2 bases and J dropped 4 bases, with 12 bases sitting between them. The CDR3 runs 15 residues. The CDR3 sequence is CATSRYWGDGNTIYF. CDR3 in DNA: TGTGCCACCAGCAGATACTGGGGGGACGGAAACACCATATATTTT.

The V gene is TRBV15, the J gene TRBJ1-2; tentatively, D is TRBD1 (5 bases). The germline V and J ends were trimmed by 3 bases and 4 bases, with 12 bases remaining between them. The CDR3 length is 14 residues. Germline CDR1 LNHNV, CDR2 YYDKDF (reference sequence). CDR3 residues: CATSSEWGAYGYTF. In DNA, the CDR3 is TGTGCCACCAGCAGTGAATGGGGCGCCTATGGCTACACCTTC.

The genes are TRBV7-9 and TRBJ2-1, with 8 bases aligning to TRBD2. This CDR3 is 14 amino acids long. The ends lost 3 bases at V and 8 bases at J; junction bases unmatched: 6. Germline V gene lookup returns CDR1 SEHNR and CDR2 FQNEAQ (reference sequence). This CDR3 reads CASSFSGRAYEQFF. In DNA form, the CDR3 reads TGTGCCAGCAGCTTCTCCGGGAGGGCGTATGAGCAGTTCTTC.

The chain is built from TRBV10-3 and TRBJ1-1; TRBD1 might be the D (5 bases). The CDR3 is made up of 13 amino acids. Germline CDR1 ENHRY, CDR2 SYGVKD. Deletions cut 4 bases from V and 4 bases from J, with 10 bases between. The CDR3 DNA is TGTGCCATCAGTGTTGGGGGGAGCACTGAAGCTTTCTTT. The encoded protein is CAISVGGSTEAFF.

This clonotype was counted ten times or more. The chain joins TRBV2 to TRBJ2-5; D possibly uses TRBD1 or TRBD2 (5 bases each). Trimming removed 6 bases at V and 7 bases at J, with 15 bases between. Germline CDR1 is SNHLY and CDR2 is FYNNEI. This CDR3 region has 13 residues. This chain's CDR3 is CASSGDPPGTQYF. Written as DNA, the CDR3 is TGTGCCAGCAGCGGGGACCCCCCCGGGACCCAGTACTTC.

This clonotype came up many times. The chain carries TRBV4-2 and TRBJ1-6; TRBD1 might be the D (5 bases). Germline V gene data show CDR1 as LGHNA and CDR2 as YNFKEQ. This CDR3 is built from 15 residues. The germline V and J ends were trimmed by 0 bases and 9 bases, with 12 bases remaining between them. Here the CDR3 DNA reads TGTGCCAGCAGCCAAGAAAGAGGGGACGGTTCACCCCTCCACTTT. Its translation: CASSQERGDGSPLHF.

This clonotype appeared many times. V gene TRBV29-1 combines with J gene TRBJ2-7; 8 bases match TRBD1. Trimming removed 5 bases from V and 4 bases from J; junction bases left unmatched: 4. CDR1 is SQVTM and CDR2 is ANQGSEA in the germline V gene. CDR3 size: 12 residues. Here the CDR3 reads CSVRTGIYEQYF. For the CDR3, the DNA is TGCAGCGTTAGGACAGGGATATACGAGCAGTACTTC.

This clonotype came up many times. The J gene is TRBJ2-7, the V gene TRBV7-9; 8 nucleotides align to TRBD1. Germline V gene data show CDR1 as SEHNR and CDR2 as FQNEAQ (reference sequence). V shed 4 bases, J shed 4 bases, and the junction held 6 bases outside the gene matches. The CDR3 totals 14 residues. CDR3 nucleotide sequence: TGTGCCAGCAGCTCAGGACAGGGCCCATACGAGCAGTACTTC. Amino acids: CASSSGQGPYEQYF.

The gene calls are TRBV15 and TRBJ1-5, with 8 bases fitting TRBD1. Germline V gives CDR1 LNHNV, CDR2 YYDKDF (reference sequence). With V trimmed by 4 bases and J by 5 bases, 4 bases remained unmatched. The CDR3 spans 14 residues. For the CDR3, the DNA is TGTGCCACCAGCAAGTCAGGGGGCCATCAGCCCCAGCATTTT. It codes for CATSKSGGHQPQHF.